The rows below give T cell receptor beta chains drawn from one sample of a study of graft-versus-host responses after intestinal transplantation. Profiled with immunoSEQ multiplex PCR; TCRdb holds only in-frame clones, not every one. The table shows over 90,000 clones, with roughly nine tenths occurring only once. The antigens for these receptors are not known. This specimen was unstimulated CD8+ T cells sorted from spleen or lymph node cells, taken before intestinal transplant. All receptors come from a human donor who received an intestinal transplant. CDR3s leave out the opening cysteine and the closing phenylalanine or tryptophan.

CDR3	J	V
AWNGGGNQPQH	TRBJ1-5	TRBV30
ASRGTGGAKNIQY	TRBJ2-4	TRBV6-1
ASSFIAGGEYEQY	TRBJ2-7	TRBV6-5
ASSLYHSGQGSNEQF	TRBJ2-1	TRBV7-6
ASSYQGAGGYT	TRBJ1-2	TRBV6-5
ASSVNPREGANVLT	TRBJ2-6	TRBV9
ASSLVRAGQNWGQNTGELF	TRBJ2-2	TRBV7-8
ASSPSGRENEQF	TRBJ2-1	TRBV6-5
ASSLGTATYEQY	TRBJ2-7	TRBV5-1
ASSFLGGTSTYNEQF	TRBJ2-1	TRBV7-9
ASSVTTDYGYT	TRBJ1-2	TRBV9
AWTRDNANYGYT	TRBJ1-2	TRBV30
ASSEGQDGEPLH	TRBJ1-6	TRBV2
ASRTGQLLLETQY	TRBJ2-5	TRBV7-2
ASSYEGEY	TRBJ2-7	TRBV6-5
ASSLAPGNTEAF	TRBJ1-1	TRBV5-1
ASSERGTGYVYEQY	TRBJ2-7	TRBV6-1
ASSPYRGPYEQY	TRBJ2-7	TRBV27
ASSGPSGRGTGELF	TRBJ2-2	TRBV7-6
ASSSAVGGTEQY	TRBJ2-7	TRBV10-1
ASSPGGTGGETQY	TRBJ2-5	TRBV4-3
ASSINNEQF	TRBJ2-1	TRBV9
ASSLVGGYEQY	TRBJ2-7	TRBV7-9
ASSFQGDNEQF	TRBJ2-1	TRBV27
ASSVAGGYEQF	TRBJ2-1	TRBV9
ASSPSPTRGFQETQY	TRBJ2-5	TRBV18
ASSLAEGLNEQF	TRBJ2-1	TRBV28
ATSPSRVRATEAF	TRBJ1-1	TRBV15
ASSPGDSPYEQY	-	TRBV5-1
ASSLSWTGTGAWNEQF	TRBJ2-1	TRBV28
ASSPRTGRSEDSGYT	TRBJ1-2	TRBV5-1
ASSPTGGDTQY	TRBJ2-3	TRBV6-6
ASSLRIRTGGMGYEQY	TRBJ2-7	TRBV27
ASSFLVRGTGELF	TRBJ2-2	TRBV7-9
ASSPSLAGGFNEQF	TRBJ2-1	TRBV4-3
ASSQLPRSSGEQETQY	TRBJ2-5	TRBV4-1
AISPGQGSYNEQF	TRBJ2-1	TRBV10-3
ASSSARSPYNEQF	TRBJ2-1	TRBV7-9
ASSLYPDRWGTGELF	TRBJ2-2	TRBV7-2
ASSLGVNTEAF	TRBJ1-1	TRBV5-1
ASSQQGSGNTIY	TRBJ1-3	TRBV6-5
AWSEQGHYEQY	TRBJ2-7	TRBV30
ASSFSGPGRGYEKLF	TRBJ1-4	TRBV5-1
ASSFGVGGPSNQPQH	TRBJ1-5	TRBV5-6
ASSGATGFTEAF	TRBJ1-1	TRBV6-5
ASSFLGRVNTEAF	TRBJ1-1	TRBV5-8
ASSLNRAAEQY	TRBJ2-7	TRBV4-1
ASSFAGTVYNEQF	TRBJ2-1	TRBV19
ASSWLAGEVYEQY	TRBJ2-7	TRBV6-5
ASRHLADEQF	TRBJ2-1	TRBV7-8
ASSQPGWGDEQY	TRBJ2-7	TRBV6-5
ASCTGTTLYEQY	TRBJ2-7	TRBV2